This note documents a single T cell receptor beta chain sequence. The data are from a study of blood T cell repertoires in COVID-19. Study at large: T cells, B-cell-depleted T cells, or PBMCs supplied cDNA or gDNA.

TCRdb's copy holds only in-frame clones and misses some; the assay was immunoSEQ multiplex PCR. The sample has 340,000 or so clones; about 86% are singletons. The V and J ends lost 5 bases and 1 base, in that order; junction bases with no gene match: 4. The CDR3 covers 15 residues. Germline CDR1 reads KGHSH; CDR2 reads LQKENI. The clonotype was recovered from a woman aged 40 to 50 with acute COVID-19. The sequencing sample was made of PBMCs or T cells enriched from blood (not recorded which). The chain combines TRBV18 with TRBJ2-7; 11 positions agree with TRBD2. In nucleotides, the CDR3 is TGTGCCAGCTCAGGTGGACTAGCGGGTTCCTACGAGCAGTACTTC. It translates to CASSGGLAGSYEQYF. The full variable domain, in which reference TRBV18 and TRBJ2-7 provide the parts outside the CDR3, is NAGVMQNPRHLVRRRGQEARLRCSPMKGHSHVYWYRQLPEEGLKFMVYLQKENIIDESGMPKERFSAEFPKEGPSILRIQQVVRGDSAAYFCASSGGLAGSYEQYFGPGTRLTVT.